The clone carrying this T cell receptor (beta chain) was picked up a small number of times. Here immunoSEQ multiplex PCR was the method, and the copy in TCRdb shows in-frame clones only, minus some. The sample contains about 150,000 clones, 93% of which appear only once. These data are taken from a study of control samples from healthy donors and cancer patients. There are 14 residues in the CDR3. The germline V gene has CDR1 MNHNY and CDR2 SVGAGI (reference sequence). The trim removed 8 bases at V and 1 base at J, leaving 4 bases unmatched. Source material: blood. The chain carries TRBV6-6 and TRBJ2-2, with 7 positions matching TRBD1. This sequence was found in a man aged 18 to 29 in good health. CDR3 protein: CASCWTGNTGELFF. CDR3 nucleotides: TGTGCCAGCTGCTGGACAGGGAACACCGGGGAGCTGTTTTTT.